This entry lists 17 T cell receptor beta chains sequenced from one sample in a study of cytomegalovirus exposure and HLA in healthy donors (dated by TCRdb to about 2017). Library preparation used the immunoSEQ multiplex PCR assay. Not all clones reach the TCRdb copy of this immuneACCESS table, which keeps in-frame sequences only. Checked studies attribute under half of the gap to unresolved V genes and leave the rest unexplained. This sample gives 250,000 to 350,000 clones in total; 75% to 90% of them show up just once. The ten largest account for more than 0.8% of the sample. The sample consisted of PBMCs. These receptor sequences come from a woman aged 18 to 35 in good health and CMV-seronegative.

This clone showed up just once. This chain uses TRBV7-9 with TRBJ1-1, with 8 bases matching TRBD1. The CDR3 sequence is 14 residues long. Losses at the gene ends were 6 bases for V and 5 bases for J; bases not matched to a gene: 8. Germline CDR1 and CDR2: SEHNR and FQNEAQ (reference sequence). The chain's CDR3 is CASRPTGGGTEAFF. CDR3 in DNA: TGTGCCAGCAGACCAACAGGGGGTGGGACTGAAGCTTTCTTT.

V usage is TRBV5-4 and J usage is TRBJ1-2; the match to TRBD1 covers 8 bases. The CDR3 loop spans 14 amino acids. Germline CDR1 SGHNT, CDR2 YYREEE (reference sequence). V was pared by 5 bases and J by 3 bases, with 6 bases of the junction left unmatched. CDR3 region: CASRGSGGDYGYTF. CDR3 DNA: TGTGCCAGCAGGGGGTCAGGGGGCGACTATGGCTACACCTTC.

This chain joins TRBV7-2 and TRBJ2-7, with 7 bases fitting TRBD2. Looked up from germline, CDR1 is SGHTA and CDR2 is FQGNSA. J was trimmed by 6 bases and V by 1 base; bases with no gene match: 3. This CDR3 comprises 13 residues. This chain's CDR3 is CASSLGGLREQYF. Here the CDR3 DNA reads TGTGCCAGCAGCTTAGGGGGACTACGCGAGCAGTACTTC. Full variable domain (remainder filled in from reference TRBV7-2 and TRBJ2-7): GAGVSQSPSNKVTEKGKDVELRCDPISGHTALYWYRQSLGQGLEFLIYFQGNSAPDKSGLPSDRFSAERTGGSVSTLTIQRTQQEDSAVYLCASSLGGLREQYFGPGTRLTVT.

This sequence joins TRBV5-1 and TRBJ1-5; the match to TRBD1 covers 9 bases. The CDR3 runs 16 residues. V lost 4 bases and J lost 0; bases outside the gene matches: 5. CDR1 and CDR2 from the germline V gene are SGHRS and YFSETQ. The CDR3 DNA reads as TGCGCCAGCAGCCCTACAGGGGGCGTTAGCAATCAGCCCCAGCATTTT. Translating it yields CASSPTGGVSNQPQHF.

The chain combines TRBV4-2 with TRBJ1-5; 11 bases agree with TRBD1. Germline loops: CDR1 LGHNA, CDR2 YNFKEQ. The V gene end was trimmed by 0 bases and the J gene end by 0 bases; junction bases not matched to a gene: 10. The CDR3 is 20 amino acids. CDR3 sequence reads: CASSQEEDRGRPYSNQPQHF. The CDR3 DNA reads as TGTGCCAGCAGCCAAGAAGAGGACAGGGGGCGGCCTTATAGCAATCAGCCCCAGCATTTT.

This clone was observed a few times. The chain combines TRBV7-8 with TRBJ2-5, with 9 bases identical to TRBD2. Germline CDR1 and CDR2: SGHVS and FQNEAQ. Trimming took 1 base from V and 11 from J; bases not matched to a gene: 8. The length of the CDR3 is 14 residues. The chain's CDR3 is CASSLGRLAGWQYF. For the CDR3, the DNA is TGTGCCAGCAGCTTAGGCCGGCTAGCGGGATGGCAGTACTTC.

The chain carries TRBV6-5 and TRBJ2-1, with a possible D match to TRBD2 (5 bases). Germline V CDR1 and CDR2: MNHEY, SVGAGI. V was clipped by 3 bases and J by 4 bases, with 13 bases between them. The CDR3 runs 15 residues. The CDR3 sequence: CASSYLGGGYNEQFF. In DNA, the CDR3 is TGTGCCAGCAGTTATCTTGGCGGAGGATACAATGAGCAGTTCTTC.

This clone turned up a few times. The chain carries TRBV7-3 and TRBJ2-7; 7 nucleotides align to TRBD1. The V gene end was trimmed by 3 bases and the J gene end by 5 bases; junction bases not matched to a gene: 4. There are 13 residues in the CDR3. CDR1 and CDR2 (germline): SGHTA, FQGTGA. The CDR3 loop is CASSFDRDHEQYF. CDR3 nucleotide sequence: TGTGCCAGCAGCTTCGACAGGGACCACGAGCAGTACTTC.

This chain connects TRBV10-3 to TRBJ2-5; 12 bases are a match to TRBD2. Trimming cost V 10 bases and J 5 bases; bases outside gene matches: 14. The CDR3 consists of 16 residues. The V gene's germline CDR1 is ENHRY and CDR2 SYGVKD. This chain's CDR3 is CATAGGLAGEGETQYF. The DNA of the CDR3 is TGTGCCACGGCCGGGGGACTAGCGGGCGAGGGGGAGACCCAGTACTTC.

The J gene is TRBJ2-7, the V gene TRBV6-4; 9 nucleotides line up with TRBD1. Trimming cost V 6 bases and J 0 bases; bases outside gene matches: 6. CDR3 length: 15 residues. CDR1 and CDR2 from the germline V gene are MRHNA and SNTAGT. CDR3 protein: CASRGQGFNSYEQYF. The CDR3, as DNA: TGTGCCAGCAGGGGACAGGGCTTCAACTCCTACGAGCAGTACTTC.

This chain joins TRBV6-1 and TRBJ2-3; 8 bases align to TRBD1. CDR1 and CDR2 (germline): MNHNS, SASEGT. J was trimmed by 4 bases and V by 4 bases; bases with no gene match: 10. There are 16 residues in the CDR3. CDR3 DNA sequence: TGTGCCAGCAGTGCTGACAGGCTACAGGGGGCAGATACGCAGTATTTT. Translated, it gives CASSADRLQGADTQYF.

V gene TRBV19 combines with J gene TRBJ2-7; 8 bases match TRBD1. J gave up 3 bases and V 6 bases, and 13 bases lay outside the gene matches. Germline V CDR1 and CDR2: LNHDA, SQIVND (reference sequence). This CDR3 comprises 16 residues. As DNA, the CDR3 is TGTGCCAGTAGGGATCCGACAGGACAGGGCGGCTACGAGCAGTACTTC. Its protein product is CASRDPTGQGGYEQYF.

The gene calls are TRBV27 and TRBJ1-2; 9 bases agree with TRBD1. The V gene's germline CDR1 is MNHEY and CDR2 SMNVEV (reference sequence). The CDR3 runs to 14 residues. Trimming at V came to 6 bases and at J to 5 bases, leaving 7 bases not matched to a gene. The CDR3 DNA sequence: TGTGCCAGCAGGGGACAGGGATATAAGTATGGCTACACCTTC. It codes for CASRGQGYKYGYTF.

The chain carries TRBV19 and TRBJ1-5, with TRBD1 as a possible D gene (6 bases). V shed 4 bases and J shed 6 bases, with 22 bases lying between them. There are 17 residues in the CDR3. CDR1 LNHDA and CDR2 SQIVND come from the germline V gene (reference sequence). CDR3 amino acids: CASSRGNRVLKSQPQHF. CDR3 sequence (DNA): TGTGCCAGTAGTAGGGGGAACAGGGTCCTCAAGAGTCAGCCCCAGCATTTT.

V and J are TRBV5-1 and TRBJ1-2, with D unclear. V shed 0 bases and J shed 4 bases, with 16 bases lying between them. This CDR3 has 16 amino acids. Per germline, CDR1 SGHRS and CDR2 YFSETQ. CDR3 DNA sequence: TGCGCCAGCAGCTTGGGGCCGGGGAATACCGGCTATGGCTACACCTTC. Encoded protein: CASSLGPGNTGYGYTF.

The CDR3 spells CSSGIETQYF. As DNA, the CDR3 is TGCAGCTCGGGAATAGAGACCCAGTACTTC. The chain carries TRBV29-1 and TRBJ2-5; TRBD2 is a possible D gene (5 bases). V shed 8 bases and J shed 4 bases, with 8 bases lying between them. From germline, CDR1 is SQVTM and CDR2 ANQGSEA. The length of the CDR3 is 10 residues.

In regard to this clone: Other DNA sequences of this sample code for an identical CDR3. J is TRBJ2-3 and V is TRBV5-1, with 9 positions matching TRBD2. The CDR3 contains 16 residues. The germline CDR1 and CDR2 sequences are SGHRS and YFSETQ. V trimming: 0 bases; J trimming: 1 base; junction bases outside the gene matches: 3. The CDR3 nucleotides are TGCGCCAGCAGCTTGGTCCGACTAGCGGGCACAGATACGCAGTATTTT. Translating it yields CASSLVRLAGTDTQYF.